Presented here are 32 T cell receptor beta chains from one specimen sequenced in a study of beta chain features in type 1 diabetes. The entirety of the isolated RNA underwent reverse transcription, so expressed TCRB transcripts were sequenced. Sequencing was performed with immunoSEQ multiplex PCR; in TCRdb, only in-frame clones are kept and a portion is missing. Of 850,000 to 900,000 clones in the sample, under 20% were seen once. The specimen sequenced was naive CD4+ T cells from blood. The source of these receptors is a woman aged 18 to 35 in good health.

This clone turned up a few times. The chain couples TRBV25-1 to TRBJ2-3; D might be TRBD1 or TRBD2, each matching 6 bases. V was trimmed by 7 bases and J by 12 bases, leaving 20 bases between them. CDR1 MGHDK and CDR2 SYGVNS come from the germline V gene. This CDR3 region has 13 residues. DNA of the CDR3: TGTGCCAGCACAAGCCCGGGGGCCTACCAACAGTATTTT. Amino acids: CASTSPGAYQQYF.

This clone was recorded a few times. The chain uses TRBV10-3 and TRBJ1-1; D not resolved. CDR1 is ENHRY, CDR2 SYGVKD, per germline. Trimming pared 7 bases from V and 0 bases from J, leaving 12 bases between. CDR3 length: 14 amino acids. The CDR3 loop reads CAIKAVGVNTEAFF. CDR3 coding DNA: TGTGCCATCAAAGCCGTTGGGGTGAACACTGAAGCTTTCTTT.

V and J are TRBV11-3 and TRBJ2-2; no firm D call. V was pared by 2 bases and J by 0 bases, with 4 bases between. This CDR3 comprises 14 residues. Germline V gene data show CDR1 as SGHNT and CDR2 as YENEEA. CDR3 sequence: CASSLSSNTGELFF. For the CDR3, the DNA is TGTGCCAGCAGCTTATCTTCGAACACCGGGGAGCTGTTTTTT. The entire variable domain, with the rest obtained from reference TRBV11-3 and TRBJ2-2, is as follows: EAGVVQSPRYKIIEKKQPVAFWCNPISGHNTLYWYLQNLGQGPELLIRYENEEAVDDSQLPKDRFSAERLKGVDSTLKIQPAELGDSAVYLCASSLSSNTGELFFGEGSRLTVL.

This clone was seen more than once but under ten times. The chain employs TRBV2 and TRBJ2-1; no clear D. This CDR3 contains 15 residues. V was shortened by 6 bases and J by 0 bases, with 12 bases between the two germline ends. CDR1 SNHLY and CDR2 FYNNEI come from the germline V gene. The CDR3 here is CASSLDMGSYNEQFF. CDR3 in DNA: TGTGCCAGCAGCCTAGATATGGGCTCCTACAATGAGCAGTTCTTC.

This clone was counted only a few times. The chain links TRBV19 to TRBJ2-4, with 8 bases identical to TRBD1. V gave up 8 bases and J gave up 1 base; unmatched junction bases: 16. Germline assignment: CDR1 LNHDA and CDR2 SQIVND (reference sequence). CDR3 length: 18 amino acids. The CDR3 coding sequence is TGTGCCAGTCAGCAGGGGGCGTTGGTTATAGGGGCCAAAAACATTCAGTACTTC. It is translated as CASQQGALVIGAKNIQYF. The entire variable domain, with the rest obtained from reference TRBV19 and TRBJ2-4, is as follows: DGGITQSPKYLFRKEGQNVTLSCEQNLNHDAMYWYRQDPGQGLRLIYYSQIVNDFQKGDIAEGYSVSREKKESFPLTVTSAQKNPTAFYLCASQQGALVIGAKNIQYFGAGTRLSVL.

This clone was seen a handful of times. This chain joins TRBV21-1 and TRBJ2-7; the table gives TRBD1 as D, unverified against the DNA. TRBV21-1 is classified as a pseudogene. The CDR3 runs to 12 residues. DNA for the CDR3: TGTGCCAGCAGCAAAGCCAGGGGTGAGCAGTACTTC. Residues: CASSKARGEQYF.

This clone was detected only a few times. This chain connects TRBV27 to TRBJ1-3, with D unclear. This CDR3 contains 14 residues. Trimming removed 11 bases at V and 7 bases at J, with 21 bases between. The germline CDR1 and CDR2 sequences are MNHEY and SMNVEV (reference sequence). For the CDR3, the DNA is TGTGCCGACCGCAATCCCTCGACGGGCAACACCATATATTTT. The encoded protein is CADRNPSTGNTIYF.

With regard to this clone: Relative to the germline gene, one junction end is altered; a read error may explain this. The chain has TRBV6-5 and TRBJ2-1, with D uncertain. Germline V CDR1 and CDR2: MNHEY, SVGAGI. The CDR3 runs 16 residues. CDR3 bases: TGTGCCAGCAGATACTCATCTTTGAGCTCCTACAATGAGCAGTTCTTC. It encodes CASRYSSLSSYNEQFF.

This clone was found a few times. The chain uses TRBV29-1 and TRBJ1-4; 7 bases are a match to TRBD1. V lost 7 bases and J lost 7; bases outside the gene matches: 9. The CDR3 length is 13 residues. CDR1 and CDR2 from the germline V gene are SQVTM and ANQGSEA. The CDR3 DNA is TGCAGCGCAACCGGGACAGCCGGTGAAAAACTGTTTTTT. Protein: CSATGTAGEKLFF.

V and J are TRBV6-5 and TRBJ1-2; D perhaps matches TRBD1 (5 bases). Germline CDR1 is MNHEY and CDR2 is SVGAGI. Trimming shortened V by 0 bases and J by 5 bases, and 13 bases separated the two germline ends. This CDR3 contains 15 residues. CDR3 nucleotides: TGTGCCAGCAGTTACTCTAGGGGCACCTCTTATGGCTACACCTTC. As protein: CASSYSRGTSYGYTF.

The chain recombines TRBV19 with TRBJ2-1; the match to TRBD2 covers 11 bases. CDR3 length equals 18 residues. CDR1 LNHDA and CDR2 SQIVND come from the germline V gene (reference sequence). The V gene end was trimmed by 1 base and the J gene end by 0 bases; junction bases not matched to a gene: 5. This CDR3 reads CASSIGPLAGASYNEQFF. The CDR3 bases are TGTGCCAGTAGTATAGGTCCACTAGCGGGAGCCTCCTACAATGAGCAGTTCTTC.

This sequence joins TRBV6-5 and TRBJ2-7; weak D call: TRBD1 (6 bases). In germline, CDR1 is MNHEY, CDR2 SVGAGI. Trimming took off 6 bases at V and 0 bases at J, with 15 bases between the two ends. This CDR3 comprises 15 residues. The CDR3 loop is CASSPRDTSSYEQYF. In DNA, the CDR3 is TGTGCCAGCAGCCCCCGGGACACGAGCTCCTACGAGCAGTACTTC.

Only a few counts were recorded for this clone. The V gene is TRBV21-1, the J gene TRBJ2-1; the table's D call of TRBD2 was not tested on the DNA. TRBV21-1 is listed as a pseudogene. The CDR3 has 15 amino acids. This CDR3 is CASSKLAGGYNEQFF. In DNA, the CDR3 is TGTGCCAGCAGCAAACTAGCGGGAGGGTACAATGAGCAGTTCTTC.

Only a few counts were recorded for this clone. The chain links TRBV18 to TRBJ2-4; possible D gene TRBD1, 6 bases. This CDR3 has 14 amino acids. Per the germline V gene, CDR1 is KGHSH and CDR2 is LQKENI. The V end was cut by 6 bases, the J end by 7 bases, with 16 bases between. The CDR3 nucleotides are TGTGCCAGCTCTACAGGGACCACCGGTAACATTCAGTACTTC. It specifies CASSTGTTGNIQYF.

Only a few counts were recorded for this clone. The chain uses TRBV7-9 and TRBJ1-1; 7 bases fit TRBD1. The length of the CDR3 is 12 residues. CDR1 is SEHNR, CDR2 FQNEAQ, per germline (reference sequence). Unmatched junction bases numbered 6, after V lost 10 bases and J lost 4 bases. The CDR3 DNA follows: TGTGCCATTACAGGGGCAGGCACTGAAGCTTTCTTT. Its protein product is CAITGAGTEAFF.

The chain carries TRBV4-2 and TRBJ1-4; a weak D match, TRBD1 (6 bases). Trimming took 0 bases from V and 8 from J, leaving 13 bases between them. Germline-derived CDR1 and CDR2 are LGHNA and YNFKEQ. The CDR3 runs 15 residues. CDR3 region: CASSQEGASGEKLFF. The DNA of the CDR3 is TGTGCCAGCAGCCAAGAGGGGGCGTCGGGGGAAAAACTGTTTTTT.

In nucleotides, the CDR3 is TGTGCCAGCAGCTTGCTAGCGGGAGTGTATGAGCAGTTCTTC. Its protein is CASSLLAGVYEQFF. The chain employs TRBV7-6 and TRBJ2-1; 10 bases match TRBD2. The length of the CDR3 is 14 residues. With V trimmed by 3 bases and J by 8 bases, 4 bases remained unmatched. Germline values: CDR1 SGHVS, CDR2 FNYEAQ. Full variable domain (rest looked up from reference TRBV7-6 and TRBJ2-1): GAGVSQSPRYKVTKRGQDVALRCDPISGHVSLYWYRQALGQGPEFLTYFNYEAQQDKSGLPNDRFSAERPEGSISTLTIQRTEQRDSAMYRCASSLLAGVYEQFFGPGTRLTVL.

This clone showed up just a few times. This chain connects TRBV2 to TRBJ2-7, with D possibly being TRBD1 (6 bases). Germline V gene lookup returns CDR1 SNHLY and CDR2 FYNNEI. The length of the CDR3 is 13 residues. V dropped 10 bases and J dropped 2 bases, with 15 bases sitting between them. The CDR3 loop reads CATLQGLTYEQYF. The CDR3 bases are TGTGCCACCCTACAGGGTTTAACCTACGAGCAGTACTTC. Complete variable domain (other parts from reference TRBV2 and TRBJ2-7): EPEVTQTPSHQVTQMGQEVILRCVPISNHLYFYWYRQILGQKVEFLVSFYNNEISEKSEIFDDQFSVERPDGSNFTLKIRSTKLEDSAMYFCATLQGLTYEQYFGPGTRLTVT.

This clone turned up a few times. The same CDR3 can be traced to other DNA sequences in this sample. This rearrangement joins TRBV5-1 to TRBJ2-2; D is perhaps TRBD1 (6 bases). CDR1 is SGHRS, CDR2 YFSETQ, per germline. The CDR3 runs 15 residues. The V end was cut by 2 bases, the J end by 0 bases, with 8 bases between. Here the CDR3 DNA reads TGCGCCAGCAGCTTAGGGGGTACGAACACCGGGGAGCTGTTTTTT. It is translated as CASSLGGTNTGELFF.

This clone has just a few counts. The chain combines TRBV19 with TRBJ2-1, with D perhaps TRBD1 or TRBD2 (6 bases each). With 4 bases removed from V and 8 bases from J, the gap between germline ends came to 12 bases. CDR1 is LNHDA and CDR2 is SQIVND in the germline V gene (reference sequence). CDR3 length: 13 amino acids. The CDR3 nucleotides are TGTGCCAGTAGTACCGGACGGGGGCATGAGCAGTTCTTC. Protein sequence: CASSTGRGHEQFF.

This clone has just a few counts. This chain joins TRBV2 and TRBJ1-5; tentatively, D is TRBD1 (6 bases). The CDR3 totals 15 residues. V was trimmed by 6 bases and J by 4 bases, leaving 16 bases between them. Germline CDR1 and CDR2: SNHLY and FYNNEI. CDR3 sequence (DNA): TGTGCCAGCAGGCCACAGGGAACCCCTAATCAGCCCCAGCATTTT. Translated: CASRPQGTPNQPQHF.

In its sample, this clone was seen a few times. This chain joins TRBV5-4 and TRBJ2-7; TRBD2 is a possible D gene (5 bases). Germline CDR1 is SGHNT and CDR2 is YYREEE (reference sequence). The V end lost 0 bases, the J end lost 6 bases, and 10 bases lay between the germline ends. The CDR3 is made up of 13 amino acids. The CDR3: CASSLDPSIEQYF. CDR3 nucleotides: TGTGCCAGCAGCTTGGATCCTAGCATCGAGCAGTACTTC.

The table lists this clone with a few counts. The chain recombines TRBV7-2 with TRBJ1-1; D is uncertain. Germline V lookup: CDR1 SGHTA, CDR2 FQGNSA. Trimming pared 4 bases from V and 6 bases from J, leaving 12 bases between. The CDR3 extends over 13 amino acids. The CDR3 region has the DNA TGTGCCAGCAGCTCGGTCGGTAGGGCTGAAGCTTTCTTT. Its protein product is CASSSVGRAEAFF.

This clone was recorded a few times. V is TRBV27 and J is TRBJ2-7, with TRBD2 matching 10 bases. The trim removed 2 bases at V and 4 bases at J, leaving 5 bases unmatched. Germline values: CDR1 MNHEY, CDR2 SMNVEV (reference sequence). The CDR3 is made up of 15 amino acids. The CDR3 region is CASSLKASGSYEQYF. The CDR3 region has the DNA TGTGCCAGCAGTTTAAAGGCTAGCGGGAGTTACGAGCAGTACTTC.

In its sample, this clone was seen a few times. This sequence joins TRBV4-2 and TRBJ2-1; D not certain. The CDR3 length is 17 residues. Germline V gene sequence: CDR1 LGHNA, CDR2 YNFKEQ. Trimming removed 0 bases from V and 0 bases from J, with 12 bases in between. The CDR3 sequence: CASSQDLKAGSYNEQFF. In DNA, the CDR3 is TGTGCCAGCAGCCAAGACCTCAAGGCTGGCTCCTACAATGAGCAGTTCTTC.

This chain joins TRBV4-2 and TRBJ2-7; 11 bases agree with TRBD2. The CDR3 extends over 15 amino acids. The V segment lost 5 bases and the J segment 3 bases; nucleotides outside the gene matches: 6. Germline lookup yields CDR1 LGHNA and CDR2 YNFKEQ. CDR3 nucleotide sequence: TGTGCCAGCAGCAAGGGACTAGCGGACCTCTACGAGCAGTACTTC. Translating it yields CASSKGLADLYEQYF.

The chain recombines TRBV6-5 with TRBJ2-5; 9 bases are a match to TRBD2. Germline CDR1 reads MNHEY; CDR2 reads SVGAGI. The CDR3 contains 15 residues. V was clipped by 5 bases and J by 7 bases; unmatched bases: 11. This CDR3 reads CASSQFSGRTGTQYF. The CDR3 bases are TGTGCCAGCAGTCAGTTTAGCGGGAGAACCGGGACCCAGTACTTC.

In the case of this clone: Other DNA sequences in the same sample also yield this CDR3. The chain combines TRBV9 with TRBJ2-1; a possible D gene is TRBD2 (6 bases). CDR1 SGDLS and CDR2 YYNGEE come from the germline V gene. The CDR3 spans 14 residues. Deletions cut 0 bases from V and 2 bases from J, with 6 bases between. The CDR3 region has the DNA TGTGCCAGCAGCGTAGCGGGAGCCTACAATGAGCAGTTCTTC. Protein sequence: CASSVAGAYNEQFF.

This clone was seen a handful of times. The gene calls are TRBV10-3 and TRBJ2-1; 10 bases agree with TRBD2. CDR1 is ENHRY and CDR2 is SYGVKD in the germline V gene. This CDR3 has 13 amino acids. Trimming removed 11 bases from V and 2 bases from J; junction bases left unmatched: 3. CDR3 coding DNA: TGTGCCGTAGCGGGAGGAGCCTACAATGAGCAGTTCTTC. Its protein is CAVAGGAYNEQFF.

The gene calls are TRBV15 and TRBJ1-4; D is perhaps TRBD1 (5 bases). Germline V gene lookup returns CDR1 LNHNV and CDR2 YYDKDF (reference sequence). This CDR3 is 16 amino acids long. V was clipped by 5 bases and J by 8 bases, with 21 bases between them. The CDR3, as DNA: TGTGCCACCAGCCACACCGGGGCCCCGATTGGAGAAAAACTGTTTTTT. It translates to CATSHTGAPIGEKLFF.

Worth noting for this clone: The sample holds other DNA sequences that translate to the same CDR3. This CDR3 is CASSRLAGSSYEQYF. DNA of the CDR3: TGTGCCAGCAGTAGACTAGCGGGTAGCTCCTACGAGCAGTACTTC. The chain employs TRBV28 and TRBJ2-7; TRBD2 matches at 10 bases. The CDR3 has 15 amino acids. J lost 0 bases, V lost 5 bases, and 4 bases had no gene match. Germline CDR1 is MDHEN and CDR2 is SYDVKM.

This clone was seen a handful of times. The chain is built from TRBV27 and TRBJ2-6; no reliable D call. Germline CDR1 MNHEY, CDR2 SMNVEV (reference sequence). There are 19 residues in the CDR3. V shed 6 bases and J shed 1 base, with 22 bases lying between them. CDR3 coding DNA: TGTGCCAGCAGCTTAGTCGGGTGGATCCTTCCTTCTGGGGCCAACGTCCTGACTTTC. This sequence encodes CASSLVGWILPSGANVLTF.